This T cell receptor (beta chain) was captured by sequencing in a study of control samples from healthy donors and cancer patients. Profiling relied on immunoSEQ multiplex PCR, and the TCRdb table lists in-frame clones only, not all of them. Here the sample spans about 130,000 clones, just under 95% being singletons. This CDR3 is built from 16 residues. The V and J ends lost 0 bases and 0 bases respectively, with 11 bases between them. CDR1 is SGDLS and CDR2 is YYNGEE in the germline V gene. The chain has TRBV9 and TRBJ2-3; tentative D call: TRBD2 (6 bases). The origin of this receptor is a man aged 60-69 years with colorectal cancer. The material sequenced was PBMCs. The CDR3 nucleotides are TGTGCCAGCAGCGTAGGGGTGGGGGGTAGCACAGATACGCAGTATTTT. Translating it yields CASSVGVGGSTDTQYF. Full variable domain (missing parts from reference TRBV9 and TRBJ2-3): DSGVTQTPKHLITATGQRVTLRCSPRSGDLSVYWYQQSLDQGLQFLIQYYNGEERAKGNILERFSAQQFPDLHSELNLSSLELGDSALYFCASSVGVGGSTDTQYFGPGTRLTVL.